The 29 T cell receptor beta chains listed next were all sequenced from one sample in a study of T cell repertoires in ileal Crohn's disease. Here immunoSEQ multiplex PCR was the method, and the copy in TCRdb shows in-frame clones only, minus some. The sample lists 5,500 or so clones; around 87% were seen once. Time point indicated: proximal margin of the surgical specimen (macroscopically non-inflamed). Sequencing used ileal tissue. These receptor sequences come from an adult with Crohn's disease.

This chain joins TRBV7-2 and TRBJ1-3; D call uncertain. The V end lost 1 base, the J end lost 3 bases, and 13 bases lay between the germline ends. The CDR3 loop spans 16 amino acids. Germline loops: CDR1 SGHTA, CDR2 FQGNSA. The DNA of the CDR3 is TGTGCCAGCAGCTTAGAGCCAGGTCGAGGTGGAAACACCATATATTTT. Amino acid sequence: CASSLEPGRGGNTIYF.

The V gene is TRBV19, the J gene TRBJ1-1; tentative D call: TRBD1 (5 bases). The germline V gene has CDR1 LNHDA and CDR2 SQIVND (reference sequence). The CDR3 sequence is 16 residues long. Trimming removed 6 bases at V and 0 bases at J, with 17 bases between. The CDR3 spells CASRPLQGGLNTEAFF. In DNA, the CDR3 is TGTGCCAGTAGACCCCTGCAGGGTGGACTGAACACTGAAGCTTTCTTT.

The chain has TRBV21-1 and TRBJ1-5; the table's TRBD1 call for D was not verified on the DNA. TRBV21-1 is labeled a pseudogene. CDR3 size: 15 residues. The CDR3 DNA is TGTGCCAGCGGCGAGGACAGGGGGTCCTATCAGCCCCAGCATTTT. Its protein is CASGEDRGSYQPQHF.

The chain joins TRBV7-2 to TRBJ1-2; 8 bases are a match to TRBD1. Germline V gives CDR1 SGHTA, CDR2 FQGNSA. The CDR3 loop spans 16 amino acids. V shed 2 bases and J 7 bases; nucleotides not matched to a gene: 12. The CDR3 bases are TGTGCCAGCAGCTTAATTAGGACAGGGAAAATTTTTGGCTACACCTTC. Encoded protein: CASSLIRTGKIFGYTF.

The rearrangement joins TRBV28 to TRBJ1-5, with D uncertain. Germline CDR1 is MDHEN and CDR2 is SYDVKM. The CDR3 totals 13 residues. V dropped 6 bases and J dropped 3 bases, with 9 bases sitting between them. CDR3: CASSPVPNQPQHF. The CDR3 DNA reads TGTGCCAGCAGCCCTGTCCCCAATCAGCCCCAGCATTTT.

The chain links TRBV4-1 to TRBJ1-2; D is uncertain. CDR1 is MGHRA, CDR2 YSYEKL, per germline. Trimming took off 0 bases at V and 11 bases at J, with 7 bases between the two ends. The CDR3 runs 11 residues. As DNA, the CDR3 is TGCGCCAGCAGCCAAGATTGGGTGTACACCTTC. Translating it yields CASSQDWVYTF.

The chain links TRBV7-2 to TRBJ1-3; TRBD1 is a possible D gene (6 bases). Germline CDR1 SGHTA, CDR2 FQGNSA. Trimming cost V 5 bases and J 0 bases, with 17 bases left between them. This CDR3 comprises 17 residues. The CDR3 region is CASSQPNRASSGNTIYF. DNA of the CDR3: TGTGCCAGCAGCCAACCCAACAGGGCCTCCTCTGGAAACACCATATATTTT.

CDR3 in DNA: TGCAGCGCTCGAACCCCCCAGCGAGGGAACTATGGCTACACCTTC. Amino acids: CSARTPQRGNYGYTF. The V gene is TRBV29-1, the J gene TRBJ1-2; D unclear. Germline CDR1 and CDR2: SQVTM and ANQGSEA. V lost 7 bases, J lost 2 bases, and 20 bases lay in between. This CDR3 is 15 amino acids long.

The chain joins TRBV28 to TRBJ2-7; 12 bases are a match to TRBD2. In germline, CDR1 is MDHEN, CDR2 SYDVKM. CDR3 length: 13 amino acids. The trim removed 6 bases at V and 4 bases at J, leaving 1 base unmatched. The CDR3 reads CASRTSGSYEQYF. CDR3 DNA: TGTGCCAGCAGGACTAGCGGGAGTTACGAGCAGTACTTC.

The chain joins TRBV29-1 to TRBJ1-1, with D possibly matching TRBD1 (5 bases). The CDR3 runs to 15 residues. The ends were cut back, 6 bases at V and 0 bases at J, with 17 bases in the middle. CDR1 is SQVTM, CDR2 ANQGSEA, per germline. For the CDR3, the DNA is TGCAGCGTGGCTGGGATCGGGGGGGTGAACACTGAAGCTTTCTTT. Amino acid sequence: CSVAGIGGVNTEAFF.

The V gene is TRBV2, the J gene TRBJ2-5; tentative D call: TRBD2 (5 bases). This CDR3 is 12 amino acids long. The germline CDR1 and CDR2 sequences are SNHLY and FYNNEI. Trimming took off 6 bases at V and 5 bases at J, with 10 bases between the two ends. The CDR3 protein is CASRELGETQYF. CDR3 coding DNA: TGTGCCAGCAGGGAACTAGGCGAGACCCAGTACTTC.

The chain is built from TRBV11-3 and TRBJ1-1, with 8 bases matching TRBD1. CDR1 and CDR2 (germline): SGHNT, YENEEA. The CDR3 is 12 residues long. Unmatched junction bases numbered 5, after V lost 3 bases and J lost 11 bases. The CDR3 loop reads CASSLTGDAAFF. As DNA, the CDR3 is TGTGCCAGCAGCTTGACAGGGGATGCGGCTTTCTTT.

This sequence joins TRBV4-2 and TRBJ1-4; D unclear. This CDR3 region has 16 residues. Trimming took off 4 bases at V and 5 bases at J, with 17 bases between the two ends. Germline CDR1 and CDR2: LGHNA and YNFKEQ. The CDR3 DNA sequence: TGTGCCAGCAGCCCCCAGAATGGTCGCGGGAATGAAAAACTGTTTTTT. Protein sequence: CASSPQNGRGNEKLFF.

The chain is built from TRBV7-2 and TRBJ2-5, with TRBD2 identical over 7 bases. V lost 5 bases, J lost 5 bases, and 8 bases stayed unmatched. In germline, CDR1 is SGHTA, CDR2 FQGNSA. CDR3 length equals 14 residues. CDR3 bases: TGTGCCAGCAGCGTCAAGCGGGGAGGGGAGACCCAGTACTTC. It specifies CASSVKRGGETQYF.

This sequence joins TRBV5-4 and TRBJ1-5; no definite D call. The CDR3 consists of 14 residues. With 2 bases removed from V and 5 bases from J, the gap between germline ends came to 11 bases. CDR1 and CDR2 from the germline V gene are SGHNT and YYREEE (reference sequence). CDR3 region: CASSFMGSHQPQHF. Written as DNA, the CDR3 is TGTGCCAGCAGCTTTATGGGCAGCCATCAGCCCCAGCATTTT.

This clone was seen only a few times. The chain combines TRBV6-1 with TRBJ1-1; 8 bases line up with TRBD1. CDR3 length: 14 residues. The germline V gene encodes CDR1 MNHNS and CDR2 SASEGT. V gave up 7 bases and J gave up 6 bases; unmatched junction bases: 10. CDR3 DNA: TGTGCCAGCAACGACAGGGGACGGTTCCCTGAAGCTTTCTTT. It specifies CASNDRGRFPEAFF.

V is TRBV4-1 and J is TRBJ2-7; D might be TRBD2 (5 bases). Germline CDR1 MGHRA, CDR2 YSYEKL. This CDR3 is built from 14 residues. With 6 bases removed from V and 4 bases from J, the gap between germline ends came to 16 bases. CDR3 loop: CASSTKGSGYEQYF. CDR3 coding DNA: TGCGCCAGCAGTACAAAGGGCTCGGGGTACGAGCAGTACTTC.

As DNA, the CDR3 is TGTGCCAGCGCCACGGGAGGAACGTTCTACAATGAGCAGTTCTTC. Translated, it gives CASATGGTFYNEQFF. The V call is TRBV28, the J call TRBJ2-1; 7 positions match TRBD2. The CDR3 has 15 residues. Trimming at V came to 8 bases and at J to 3 bases, leaving 10 bases not matched to a gene. The germline gives CDR1 MDHEN, CDR2 SYDVKM.

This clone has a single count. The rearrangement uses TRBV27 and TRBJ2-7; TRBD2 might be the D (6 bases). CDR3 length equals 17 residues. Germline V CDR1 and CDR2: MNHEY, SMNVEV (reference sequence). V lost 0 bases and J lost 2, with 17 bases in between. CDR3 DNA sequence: TGTGCCAGCAGTTTATCGGCCCGGGGGACTCTGACCTACGAGCAGTACTTC. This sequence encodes CASSLSARGTLTYEQYF.

CDR3 in DNA: TGTGCCAGCAGCGGGAGGGGACAGACTGTTAACTATGGCTACACCTTC. Its translation: CASSGRGQTVNYGYTF. V gene TRBV7-2 combines with J gene TRBJ1-2, with 7 bases matching TRBD1. V shed 5 bases and J 1 base; nucleotides not matched to a gene: 10. This CDR3 is 16 amino acids long. Germline CDR1 SGHTA, CDR2 FQGNSA.

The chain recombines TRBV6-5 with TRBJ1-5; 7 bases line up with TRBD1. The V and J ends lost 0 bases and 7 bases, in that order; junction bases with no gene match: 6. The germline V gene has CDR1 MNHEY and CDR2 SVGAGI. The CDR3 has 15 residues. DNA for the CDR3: TGTGCCAGCAGTTACTCAGGGGGCGCGAGGCAGCCCCAGCATTTT. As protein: CASSYSGGARQPQHF.

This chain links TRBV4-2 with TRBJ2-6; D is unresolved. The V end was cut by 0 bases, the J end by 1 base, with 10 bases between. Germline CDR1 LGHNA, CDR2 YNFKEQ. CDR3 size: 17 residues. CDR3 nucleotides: TGTGCCAGCAGCCAAGAAGGTAGCCCTTCTGGGGCCAACGTCCTGACTTTC. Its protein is CASSQEGSPSGANVLTF.

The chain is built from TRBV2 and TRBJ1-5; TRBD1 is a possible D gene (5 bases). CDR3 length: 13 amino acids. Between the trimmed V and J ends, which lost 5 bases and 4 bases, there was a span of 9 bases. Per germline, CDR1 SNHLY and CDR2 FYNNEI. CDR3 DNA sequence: TGTGCCAGCAGTACAGGTGGGAATCAGCCCCAGCATTTT. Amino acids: CASSTGGNQPQHF. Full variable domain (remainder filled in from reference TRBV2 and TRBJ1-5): EPEVTQTPSHQVTQMGQEVILRCVPISNHLYFYWYRQILGQKVEFLVSFYNNEISEKSEIFDDQFSVERPDGSNFTLKIRSTKLEDSAMYFCASSTGGNQPQHFGDGTRLSIL.

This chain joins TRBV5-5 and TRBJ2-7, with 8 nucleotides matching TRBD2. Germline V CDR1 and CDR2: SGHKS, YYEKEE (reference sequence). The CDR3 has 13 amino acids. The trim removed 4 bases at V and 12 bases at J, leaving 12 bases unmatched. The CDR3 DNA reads TGTGCCAGCAGCCCCTACATAGGACGGGAGGGGTACTTC. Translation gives CASSPYIGREGYF.

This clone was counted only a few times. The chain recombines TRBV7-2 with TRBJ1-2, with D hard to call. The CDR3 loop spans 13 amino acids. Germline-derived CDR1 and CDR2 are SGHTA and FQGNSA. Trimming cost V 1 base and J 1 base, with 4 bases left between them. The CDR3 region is CASSLDSNYGYTF. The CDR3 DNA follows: TGTGCCAGCAGCTTAGACAGTAACTATGGCTACACCTTC.

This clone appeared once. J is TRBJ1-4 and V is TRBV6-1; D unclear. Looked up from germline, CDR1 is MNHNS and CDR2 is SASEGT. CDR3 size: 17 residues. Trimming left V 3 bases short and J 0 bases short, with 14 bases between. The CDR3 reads CASSDGPLDATNEKLFF. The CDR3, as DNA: TGTGCCAGCAGTGACGGGCCCCTAGACGCAACTAATGAAAAACTGTTTTTT.

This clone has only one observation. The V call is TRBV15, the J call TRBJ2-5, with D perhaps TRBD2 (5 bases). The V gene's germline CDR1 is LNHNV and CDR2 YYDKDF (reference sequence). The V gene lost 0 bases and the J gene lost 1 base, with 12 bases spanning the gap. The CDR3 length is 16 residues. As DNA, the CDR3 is TGTGCCACCAGCAGAGATAACGCGGGTATCCAAGAGACCCAGTACTTC. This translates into CATSRDNAGIQETQYF.

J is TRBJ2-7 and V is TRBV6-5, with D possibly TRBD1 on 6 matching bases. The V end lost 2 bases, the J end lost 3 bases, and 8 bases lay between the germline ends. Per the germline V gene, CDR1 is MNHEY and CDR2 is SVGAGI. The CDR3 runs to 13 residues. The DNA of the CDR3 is TGTGCCAGCAGTTACGACAGGCGCTACGAGCAGTACTTC. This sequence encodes CASSYDRRYEQYF.

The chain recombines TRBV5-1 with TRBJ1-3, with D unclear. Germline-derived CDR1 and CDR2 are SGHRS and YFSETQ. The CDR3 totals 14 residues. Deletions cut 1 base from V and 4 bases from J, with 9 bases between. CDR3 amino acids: CASSLQGLGNTIYF. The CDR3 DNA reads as TGCGCCAGCAGCTTGCAAGGTCTCGGAAACACCATATATTTT.